This TCR beta chain was sequenced in a study of cytomegalovirus exposure and HLA in healthy donors. Overall study: Among the 400 or so donors who were genotyped, 81% fell in the genetic ancestry cluster that is associated with self-reported Caucasian donors.

The PCR used 60 Vbeta and 13 Jbeta primers. The method was immunoSEQ multiplex PCR; TCRdb's version includes in-frame clones alone and lacks a portion of them. This sample carries roughly 170,000 clones, approximately 82% of them seen once, and the ten largest clones take 1.5%. From germline, CDR1 is SGHVS and CDR2 FNYEAQ. With 3 bases removed from V and 2 bases from J, the gap between germline ends came to 7 bases. CDR3 length equals 13 residues. Broader study findings: Whilst most TCR sequences proved rare, a subset of public TCRs occurred across many donors. A likely sequencing artifact accounted for one observed cluster of highly shared sequence variants.

In its sample, this clone was seen a few times. Its specificity is unknown. Other DNA sequences in the sample encode the same CDR3. Everyone who donated was a healthy bone marrow donor. This TCR derives from a male donor in good health and CMV-seronegative. The chain couples TRBV7-6 to TRBJ1-1; D not certain. The sample taken for sequencing was PBMCs. CDR3 sequence: CASSLGENTEAFF. The CDR3 DNA reads TGTGCCAGCAGCTTGGGCGAAAACACTGAAGCTTTCTTT.